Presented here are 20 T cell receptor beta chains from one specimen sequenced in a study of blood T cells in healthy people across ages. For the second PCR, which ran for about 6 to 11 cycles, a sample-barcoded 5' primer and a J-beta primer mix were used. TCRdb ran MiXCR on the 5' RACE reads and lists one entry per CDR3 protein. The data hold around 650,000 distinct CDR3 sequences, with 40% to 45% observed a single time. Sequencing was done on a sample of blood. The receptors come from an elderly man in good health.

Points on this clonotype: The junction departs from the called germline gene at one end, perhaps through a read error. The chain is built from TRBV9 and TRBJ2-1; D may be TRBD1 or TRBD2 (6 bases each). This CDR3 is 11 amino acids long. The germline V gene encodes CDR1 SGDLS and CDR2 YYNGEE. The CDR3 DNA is TGTGCCGGCAGCGTAGGGGGGGAGCAGTTCTTC. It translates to CAGSVGGEQFF.

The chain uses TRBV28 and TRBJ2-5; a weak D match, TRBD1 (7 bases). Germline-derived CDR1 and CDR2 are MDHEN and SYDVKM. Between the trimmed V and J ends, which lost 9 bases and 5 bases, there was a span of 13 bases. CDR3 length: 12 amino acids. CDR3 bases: TGTGCCAGGACGACAGGGAGGGAGACCCAGTACTTC. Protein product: CARTTGRETQYF.

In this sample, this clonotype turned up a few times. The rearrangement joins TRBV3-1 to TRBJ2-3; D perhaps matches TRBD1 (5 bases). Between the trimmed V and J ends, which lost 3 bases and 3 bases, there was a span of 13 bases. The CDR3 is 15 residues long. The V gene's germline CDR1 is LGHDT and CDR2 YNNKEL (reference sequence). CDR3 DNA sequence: TGTGCCAGCAGCCAGCGGAGACCAGGGACAGATACGCAGTATTTT. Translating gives CASSQRRPGTDTQYF.

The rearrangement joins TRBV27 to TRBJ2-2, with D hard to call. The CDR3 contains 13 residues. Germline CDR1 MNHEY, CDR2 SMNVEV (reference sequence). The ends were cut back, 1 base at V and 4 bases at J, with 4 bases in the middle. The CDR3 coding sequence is TGTGCCAGCAGTTTATTCGTCACCGGGGAGCTGTTTTTT. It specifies CASSLFVTGELFF.

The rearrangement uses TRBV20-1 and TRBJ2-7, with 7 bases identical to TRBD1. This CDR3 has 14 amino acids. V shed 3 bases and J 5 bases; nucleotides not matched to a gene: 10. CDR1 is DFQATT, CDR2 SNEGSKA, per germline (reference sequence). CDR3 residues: CSARDSGQTNEQYF. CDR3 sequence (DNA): TGCAGTGCTAGGGATTCGGGACAGACAAACGAGCAGTACTTC.

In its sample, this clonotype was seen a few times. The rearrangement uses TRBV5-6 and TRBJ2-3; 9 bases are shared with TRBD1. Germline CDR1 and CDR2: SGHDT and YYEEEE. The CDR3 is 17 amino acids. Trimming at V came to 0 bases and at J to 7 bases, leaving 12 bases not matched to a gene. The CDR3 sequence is CASSLEDRGYSSNTQYF. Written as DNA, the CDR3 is TGTGCCAGCAGCTTGGAGGACAGGGGATACTCGTCGAATACGCAGTATTTT.

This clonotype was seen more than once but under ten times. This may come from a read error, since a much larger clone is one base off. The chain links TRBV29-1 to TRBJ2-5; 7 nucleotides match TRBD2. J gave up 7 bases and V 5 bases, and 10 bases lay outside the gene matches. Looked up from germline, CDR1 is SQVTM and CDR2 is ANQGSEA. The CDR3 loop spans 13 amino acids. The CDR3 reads CSVQASGQGTQYF. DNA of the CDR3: TGCAGCGTTCAAGCTAGCGGCCAGGGGACCCAGTACTTC.

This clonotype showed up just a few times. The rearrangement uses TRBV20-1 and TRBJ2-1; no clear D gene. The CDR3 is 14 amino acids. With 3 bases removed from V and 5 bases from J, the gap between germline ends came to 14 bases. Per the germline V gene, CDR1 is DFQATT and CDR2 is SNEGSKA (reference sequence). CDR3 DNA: TGCAGTGCTAGGTCGGATCGGAAGGACAATGAGCAGTTCTTC. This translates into CSARSDRKDNEQFF.

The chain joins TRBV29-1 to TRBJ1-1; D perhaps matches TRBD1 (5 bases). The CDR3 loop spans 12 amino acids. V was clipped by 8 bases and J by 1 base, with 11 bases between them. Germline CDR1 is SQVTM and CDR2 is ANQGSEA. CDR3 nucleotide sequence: TGCAGCATACTGACAGCGAACACTGAAGCTTTCTTT. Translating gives CSILTANTEAFF.

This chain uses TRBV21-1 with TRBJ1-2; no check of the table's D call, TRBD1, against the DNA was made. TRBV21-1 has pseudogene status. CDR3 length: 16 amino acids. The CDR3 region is CASSGPVDGWPYGYTF. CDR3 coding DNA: TGTGCCAGCAGCGGCCCCGTGGACGGGTGGCCCTATGGCTACACCTTC.

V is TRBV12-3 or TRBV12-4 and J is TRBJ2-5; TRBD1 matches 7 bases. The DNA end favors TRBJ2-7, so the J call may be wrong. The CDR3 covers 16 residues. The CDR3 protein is CASSSRKGALPYEQYF. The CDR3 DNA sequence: TGTGCCAGCAGTTCCAGAAAGGGGGCTCTCCCCTACGAGCAGTACTTC.

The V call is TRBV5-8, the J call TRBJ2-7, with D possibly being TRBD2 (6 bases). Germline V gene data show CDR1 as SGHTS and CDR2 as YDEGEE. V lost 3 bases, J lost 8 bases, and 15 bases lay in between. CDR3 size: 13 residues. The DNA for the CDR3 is TGTGCCAGCAGCTGGGGGGACCGGAGTCAGCAGTACTTC. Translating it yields CASSWGDRSQQYF.

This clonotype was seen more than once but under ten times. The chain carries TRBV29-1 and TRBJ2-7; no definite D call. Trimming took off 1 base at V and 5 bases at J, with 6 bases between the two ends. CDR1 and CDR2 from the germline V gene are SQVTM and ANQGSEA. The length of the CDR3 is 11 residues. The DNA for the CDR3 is TGCAGCGTTGAAGGTCGGAACGAGCAGTACTTC. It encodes CSVEGRNEQYF.

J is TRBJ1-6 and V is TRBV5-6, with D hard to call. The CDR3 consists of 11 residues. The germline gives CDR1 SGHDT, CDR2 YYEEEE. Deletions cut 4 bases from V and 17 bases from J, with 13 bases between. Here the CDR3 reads CASSASGRIHF. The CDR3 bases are TGTGCCAGCAGCGCGAGTGGACGCATCCACTTT.

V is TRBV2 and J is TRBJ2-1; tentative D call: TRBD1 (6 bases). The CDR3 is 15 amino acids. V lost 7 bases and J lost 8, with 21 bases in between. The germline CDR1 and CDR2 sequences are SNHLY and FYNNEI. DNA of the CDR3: TGTGCCAGCAACATACAGGGTAAGGCCGGCGATGAGCAGTTCTTC. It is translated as CASNIQGKAGDEQFF.

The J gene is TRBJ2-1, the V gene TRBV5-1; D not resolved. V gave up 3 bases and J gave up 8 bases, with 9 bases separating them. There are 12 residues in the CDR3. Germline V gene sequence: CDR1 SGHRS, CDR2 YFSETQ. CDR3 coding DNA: TGCGCCAGCAGCTCTCAGACCTATGAGCAGTTCTTC. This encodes CASSSQTYEQFF. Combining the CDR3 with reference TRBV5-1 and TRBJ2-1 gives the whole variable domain KAGVTQTPRYLIKTRGQQVTLSCSPISGHRSVSWYQQTPGQGLQFLFEYFSETQRNKGNFPGRFSGRQFSNSRSEMNVSTLELGDSALYLCASSSQTYEQFFGPGTRLTVL.

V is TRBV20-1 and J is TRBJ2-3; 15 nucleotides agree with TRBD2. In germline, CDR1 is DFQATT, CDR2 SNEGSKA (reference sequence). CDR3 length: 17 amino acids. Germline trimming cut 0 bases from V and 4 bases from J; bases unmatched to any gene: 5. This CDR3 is CSARDGTSGGSADTQYF. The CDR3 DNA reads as TGCAGTGCTAGAGATGGGACTAGCGGGGGGAGCGCAGATACGCAGTATTTT.

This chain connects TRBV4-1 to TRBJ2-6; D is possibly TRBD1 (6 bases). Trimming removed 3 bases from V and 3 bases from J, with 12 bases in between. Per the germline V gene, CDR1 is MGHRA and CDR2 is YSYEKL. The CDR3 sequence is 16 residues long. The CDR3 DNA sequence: TGCGCCAGCAGCCAGACAGGAACTGGTGGGGCCAACGTCCTGACTTTC. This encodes CASSQTGTGGANVLTF.

CDR3 protein: CASSSPSDRTTYEQYF. CDR3 nucleotides: TGTGCCAGCAGCTCTCCATCAGACAGGACTACCTACGAGCAGTACTTC. The genes are TRBV7-2 and TRBJ2-7; perhaps D is TRBD1 or TRBD2 (6 bases each). The germline V gene encodes CDR1 SGHTA and CDR2 FQGNSA. This CDR3 region has 16 residues. Trimming removed 4 bases at V and 2 bases at J, with 18 bases between.

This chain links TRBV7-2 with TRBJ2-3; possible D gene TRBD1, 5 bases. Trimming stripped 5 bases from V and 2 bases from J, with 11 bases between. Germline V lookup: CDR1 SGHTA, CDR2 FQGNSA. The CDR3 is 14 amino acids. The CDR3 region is CASSETGPTDTQYF. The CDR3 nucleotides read TGTGCCAGCAGCGAAACAGGACCCACAGATACGCAGTATTTT.